This entry describes one TCR beta chain. The data derive from a study of blood T cells in healthy people across ages. Combining a sample-barcoded 5' primer with a J-beta primer mix, a second PCR ran for 7 to 11 cycles. TCRdb used MiXCR to reprocess the 5' RACE reads, holding one entry per CDR3 protein. The table lists 1 million to 1.2 million distinct CDR3 sequences, approximately 38% of them singletons, with around 13% in the top ten. The V gene's germline CDR1 is MGHRA and CDR2 YSYEKL. V shed 0 bases, J shed 3 bases, and the junction held 10 bases outside the gene matches. The CDR3 has 17 residues. Source material: blood. This chain links TRBV4-1 with TRBJ1-2, with 7 bases matching TRBD1. This clonotype was sampled from a man between 18 and 29 years old in good health. The CDR3 DNA sequence: TGCGCCAGCAGCCAAGATCCGGGACAGTCTAGTGACTATGGCTACACCTTC. The encoded protein is CASSQDPGQSSDYGYTF.